This T cell receptor beta chain stems from a study of Graves' ophthalmopathy and Graves' hyperthyroidism. Study details: Peripheral blood was gathered at first diagnosis, ahead of any treatment whatsoever.

Stable hyperthyroidism meant no ophthalmopathy within 18 months of follow-up. PBMCs had their origin in fresh peripheral blood (around 10 ml). Trimming took off 6 bases at V and 9 bases at J, with 18 bases between the two ends. The CDR3 covers 14 residues. Germline-derived CDR1 and CDR2 are LNHDA and SQIVND (reference sequence). RNA transcripts provided the template for amplifying TCR beta CDR3 regions. HTBI primers served in a first-round RT-PCR, which a second-round multiplex PCR followed. MiXCR, run by TCRdb on the multiplex PCR reads, gives a single entry per CDR3 protein. The sample includes 400,000 to 450,000 distinct CDR3 sequences, under 25% of them seen just once. There are a few counts of this clonotype.

The specimen sequenced was peripheral blood. The clonotype originates from a woman aged 18-29 years with stable Graves' hyperthyroidism. The chain has TRBV19 and TRBJ2-4, with D perhaps TRBD1 or TRBD2 (5 bases each). CDR3 DNA: TGTGCCAGTAGACCCCCTGGGGTAGGGACCATTCAGTACTTC. This sequence encodes CASRPPGVGTIQYF.